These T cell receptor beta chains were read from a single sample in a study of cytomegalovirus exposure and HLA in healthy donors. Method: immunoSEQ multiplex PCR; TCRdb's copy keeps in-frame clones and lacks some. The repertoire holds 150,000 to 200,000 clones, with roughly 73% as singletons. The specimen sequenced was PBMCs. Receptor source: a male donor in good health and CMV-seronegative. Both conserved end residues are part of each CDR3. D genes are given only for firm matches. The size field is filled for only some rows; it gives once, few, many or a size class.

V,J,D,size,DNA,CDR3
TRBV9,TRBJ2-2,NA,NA,TGTGCCAGCAGCGGAGTAGCGAACACCGGGGAGCTGTTTTTT,CASSGVANTGELFF
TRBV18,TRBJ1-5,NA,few,TGTGCCAGCTCACCCCAGGCAGGGTCCCTACCTGATCAGCCCCAGCATTTT,CASSPQAGSLPDQPQHF
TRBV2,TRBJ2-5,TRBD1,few,TGTGCCAGCAGTAAAGACAGGGCCGTAGGAGAGACCCAGTACTTC,CASSKDRAVGETQYF
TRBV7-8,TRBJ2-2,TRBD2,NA,TGTGCCAGCAGCTTAGCAGCGGGACTAGGCATGTACGGGGGCACCGGGGAGCTGTTTTTT,CASSLAAGLGMYGGTGELFF
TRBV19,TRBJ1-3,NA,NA,TGTGCCAGTAGACAGCTCCCGGGAAACACCATATATTTT,CASRQLPGNTIYF
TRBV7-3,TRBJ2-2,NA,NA,TGTGCCAGCAGCTCCGCGAACACCGGGGAGCTGTTTTTT,CASSSANTGELFF
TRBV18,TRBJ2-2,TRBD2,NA,TGTGCCAGCTCACTACTAGCGGTTAACACCGGGGAGCTGTTTTTT,CASSLLAVNTGELFF
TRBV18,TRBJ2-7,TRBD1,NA,TGTGCCAGCTCACCGATGCAGGGGGCGGGTGAGCAGTACTTC,CASSPMQGAGEQYF
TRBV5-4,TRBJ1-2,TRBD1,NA,TGTGCCAGCAGCGCCGGACAGGGATATGGCTACACCTTC,CASSAGQGYGYTF
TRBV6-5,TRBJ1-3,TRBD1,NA,TGTGCCAGCAGTTACTCTAAGGACAGGGCCCGAAACACCATATATTTT,CASSYSKDRARNTIYF
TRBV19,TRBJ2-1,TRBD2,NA,TGTGCCAGTAGTATAGAGGGACTAGCGCCTGACTCCTACAATGAGCAGTTCTTC,CASSIEGLAPDSYNEQFF
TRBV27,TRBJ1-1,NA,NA,TGTGCCAGCAGTTTATGGGCGGGGGGTTACACTGAAGCTTTCTTT,CASSLWAGGYTEAFF
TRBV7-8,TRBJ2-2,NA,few,TGTGCCAGCAGCTTAAATAACGGGGAGCTGTTTTTT,CASSLNNGELFF
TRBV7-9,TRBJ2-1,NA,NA,TGTGCCAGCAGCTTAGCCGGTGGCAATGAGCAGTTCTTC,CASSLAGGNEQFF
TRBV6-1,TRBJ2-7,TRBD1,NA,TGTGCCAGCAGTGAAGGGGACAGCTCCTACGAGCAGTACTTC,CASSEGDSSYEQYF
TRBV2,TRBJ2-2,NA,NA,TGTGCCAGCAGTGCTTGGGGATCGGGGGAGCTGTTTTTT,CASSAWGSGELFF
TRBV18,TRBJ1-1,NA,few,TGTGCCAGCTCATGGGACACATTGAACACTGAAGCTTTCTTT,CASSWDTLNTEAFF
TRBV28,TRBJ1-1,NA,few,TGTGCCACCCTACCGGGGGGGGAATTGAACACTGAAGCTTTCTTT,CATLPGGELNTEAFF
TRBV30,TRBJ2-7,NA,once,TGTGCCTGGAGCCCGGGTGGGTCCAACTACGAGCAGTACTTC,CAWSPGGSNYEQYF
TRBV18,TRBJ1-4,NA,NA,TGTGCCAGCTCACCGCCTGGCGGAGAAAAACTGTTTTTT,CASSPPGGEKLFF
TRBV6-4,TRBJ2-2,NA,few,TGTGCCAGCAGTGAGTCCCCGCGCACCGGGGAGCTGTTTTTT,CASSESPRTGELFF
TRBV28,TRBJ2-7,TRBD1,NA,TGTGCCAGCACCGGACAGGGGGGTCTCGAGCAGTACTTC,CASTGQGGLEQYF
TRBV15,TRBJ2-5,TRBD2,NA,TGTGCCACCAGCAGATTTCTAGCGGGAGGGGGTGAGACCCAGTACTTC,CATSRFLAGGGETQYF
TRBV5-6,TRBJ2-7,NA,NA,TGTGCCAGCAGCCCAGACAGAAGCTCCTACGAGCAGTACTTC,CASSPDRSSYEQYF
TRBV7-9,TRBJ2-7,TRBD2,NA,TGTGCCAGCAGCTTGGCTAGCGGGAGAGGATCCTACGAGCAGTACTTC,CASSLASGRGSYEQYF
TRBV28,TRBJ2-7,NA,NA,TGTGCCACCCACCTGGGGGCAGCCTACGAGCAGTACTTC,CATHLGAAYEQYF
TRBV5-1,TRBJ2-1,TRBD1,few,TGCGCCAGCAGCCTGACAGGGTTAACCTACAATGAGCAGTTCTTC,CASSLTGLTYNEQFF
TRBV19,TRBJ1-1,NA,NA,TGTGCCAGTAGTATAGTACAGGGTATCACTGAAGCTTTCTTT,CASSIVQGITEAFF
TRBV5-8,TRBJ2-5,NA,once,TGTGCCAGCAGCTCCGTTAGAGGGCTTCAAGAGACCCAGTACTTC,CASSSVRGLQETQYF
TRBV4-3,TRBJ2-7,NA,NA,TGCGCCAGCAGCCAAGATTACAGTTCCTACGAGCAGTACTTC,CASSQDYSSYEQYF
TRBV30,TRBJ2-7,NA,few,TGTGCCTGGGCCGGGGGAAATTCCGACGAGCAGTACTTC,CAWAGGNSDEQYF
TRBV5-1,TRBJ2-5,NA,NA,TGCGCCAGCAGCTTCAAGGGAAGGGGAGAGACCCAGTACTTC,CASSFKGRGETQYF
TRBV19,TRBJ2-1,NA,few,TGTGCCAGTGGCTTGTCATCCTACAATGAGCAGTTCTTC,CASGLSSYNEQFF
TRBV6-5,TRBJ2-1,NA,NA,TGTGCCGGCAGTTACTCGGAGGGGACGTTCAATGAGCAGTTCTTC,CAGSYSEGTFNEQFF
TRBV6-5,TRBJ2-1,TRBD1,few,TGTGCCAGCACCGGACAGGGCTTTGGTAATGAGCAGTTCTTC,CASTGQGFGNEQFF
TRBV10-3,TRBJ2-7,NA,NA,TGTGCCATCAGGAGGGGGGGCCTTCACTCCTACGAGCAGTACTTC,CAIRRGGLHSYEQYF
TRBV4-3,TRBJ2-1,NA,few,TGCGCCAGCAGCCAAGATTGGTTCCAGGGTCGAGCAGTAGTCTTC,CASSQDWFQGRAVVF
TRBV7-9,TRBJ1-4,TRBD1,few,TGTGCCAGCAGCGGGACAGGGAATGAAAAACTGTTTTTT,CASSGTGNEKLFF
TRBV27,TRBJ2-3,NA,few,TGTGCCAGCAGTTTATCGGGAGTCAGCACAGATACGCAGTATTTT,CASSLSGVSTDTQYF
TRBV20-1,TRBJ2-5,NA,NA,TGCAGTGCTCCCAACGGGGAGACCCAGTACTTC,CSAPNGETQYF
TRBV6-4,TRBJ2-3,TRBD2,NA,TGTGCCAGCAGTCTAGCGGCTAGCACAGATACGCAGTATTTT,CASSLAASTDTQYF
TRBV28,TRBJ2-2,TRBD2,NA,TGTGCCACCCGGGGGGGGGCCAACACCGGGGAGCTGTTTTTT,CATRGGANTGELFF
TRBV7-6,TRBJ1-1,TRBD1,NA,TGTGCCAGCAGCTTAGCGGGAAGGGGGCTGAACACTGAAGCTTTCTTT,CASSLAGRGLNTEAFF
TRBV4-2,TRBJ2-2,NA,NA,TGTGCCAGCAGCCAAGATAGGGGCGAAGCCGGGGAGCTGTTTTTT,CASSQDRGEAGELFF
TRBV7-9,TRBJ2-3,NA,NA,TGTGCCAGCAGCCTCTGGGCGGGGGCTAGCACAGATACGCAGTATTTT,CASSLWAGASTDTQYF
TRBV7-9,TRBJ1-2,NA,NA,TGTTCCAGCAGCTCAGACTATGGCTACACCTTC,CSSSSDYGYTF
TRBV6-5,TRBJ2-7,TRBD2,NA,TGTGCCAGCAGGCGGACTAGCGGGGCACACGAGCAGTACTTC,CASRRTSGAHEQYF
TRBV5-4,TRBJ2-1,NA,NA,TGTGCCAGCAGCTGGACAGACAATGAGCAGTTCTTC,CASSWTDNEQFF
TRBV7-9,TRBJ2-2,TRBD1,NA,TGTGCCAGCAGCCCTAGGGACAGGGGTTGGACCGGGGAGCTGTTTTTT,CASSPRDRGWTGELFF
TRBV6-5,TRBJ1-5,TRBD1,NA,TGTGCCAGCAGTCCCGACAGGGGGTACAATCAGCCCCAGCATTTT,CASSPDRGYNQPQHF
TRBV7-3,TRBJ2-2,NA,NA,TGTGCCAGCAGCTTAATCTCCCCCACCGGGGAGCTGTTTTTT,CASSLISPTGELFF